Following are 21 T cell receptor beta chains from one sample sequenced in a study of identical twins. TCRdb fed the 5' RACE reads into MiXCR, producing one record per CDR3 protein. The data contain 600,000 to 700,000 distinct CDR3 sequences, around 20% of them singletons. The sample was also reused in another study, on T cells expressing NK-cell markers.

Material for sequencing was PBMCs. These receptors all stem from a woman under 30 in good health.

The J gene is TRBJ1-2, the V gene TRBV12-3 or TRBV12-4; 7 bases are a match to TRBD1. V dropped 6 bases and J dropped 0; count of bases not matched to a gene: 7. The CDR3 runs 15 residues. The CDR3 bases are TGTGCCAGCAGGGATCCGGGGACAGCTAACTATGGCTACACCTTC. Translating gives CASRDPGTANYGYTF.

V gene TRBV6-1 combines with J gene TRBJ2-1; 9 bases match TRBD1. The CDR3 sequence is 15 residues long. Germline trimming cut 7 bases from V and 7 bases from J; bases unmatched to any gene: 11. Per the germline V gene, CDR1 is MNHNS and CDR2 is SASEGT. CDR3 sequence: CASTLRTGAANEQFF. The CDR3, as DNA: TGTGCCAGCACTCTCAGGACAGGGGCGGCAAATGAGCAGTTCTTC.

This clonotype occurred many times. This chain connects TRBV20-1 to TRBJ2-5; no clear D gene. Germline V gene data show CDR1 as DFQATT and CDR2 as SNEGSKA (reference sequence). The V gene lost 1 base and the J gene lost 4 bases, with 10 bases spanning the gap. This CDR3 contains 13 residues. For the CDR3, the DNA is TGCAGTGCTAGAGTGATGTTTGGAGAGACCCAGTACTTC. Encoded protein: CSARVMFGETQYF.

This clonotype was seen only a few times. The CDR3 DNA follows: TGTGCCAGCAGCGAGTCGCGGGGCCAACCCCTCCACTTT. Translation gives CASSESRGQPLHF. This rearrangement joins TRBV9 to TRBJ1-6; tentatively, D is TRBD1 (5 bases). The CDR3 length is 13 residues. Trimming removed 3 bases from V and 12 bases from J, with 13 bases in between. Looked up from germline, CDR1 is SGDLS and CDR2 is YYNGEE.

There are many counts of this clonotype. This chain joins TRBV30 and TRBJ2-3; no clear D gene. Germline CDR1 GTSNPN, CDR2 SVGIG (reference sequence). The germline V and J ends were trimmed by 2 bases and 5 bases, with 5 bases remaining between them. This CDR3 contains 11 residues. CDR3 DNA: TGTGCCTGGAGTTGGGGAGATACGCAGTATTTT. This encodes CAWSWGDTQYF.

This clonotype occurred a few times. J is TRBJ2-3 and V is TRBV5-1; no reliable D call. Germline V CDR1 and CDR2: SGHRS, YFSETQ. The ends were cut back, 4 bases at V and 2 bases at J, with 11 bases in the middle. The CDR3 spans 14 residues. The CDR3 loop reads CASSPAQFTDTQYF. The CDR3 nucleotides read TGCGCCAGCAGCCCGGCGCAGTTCACAGATACGCAGTATTTT.

In this sample, this clonotype turned up a few times. The chain joins TRBV29-1 to TRBJ2-2, with 9 bases that match TRBD1. The junction had 8 bases not matched to a gene; V was cut back by 5 bases and J by 4 bases. This CDR3 is built from 15 residues. Germline CDR1 SQVTM, CDR2 ANQGSEA. The CDR3 coding sequence is TGCAGCGTTACAGGGGGCGCGTTTCGCACCGGGGAGCTGTTTTTT. This gives the protein CSVTGGAFRTGELFF.

This clonotype was recorded a few times. The chain carries TRBV6-1 and TRBJ2-5; 8 positions agree with TRBD2. CDR1 and CDR2 from the germline V gene are MNHNS and SASEGT. CDR3 length: 14 amino acids. V dropped 6 bases and J dropped 2; count of bases not matched to a gene: 5. The CDR3 DNA reads TGTGCCAGCAGGGAGCGGGGGACACAAGAGACCCAGTACTTC. Translating it yields CASRERGTQETQYF.

This clonotype was seen only a few times. Here the CDR3 reads CASRSQGVTNTEAFF. The CDR3 bases are TGTGCCAGCCGCAGTCAGGGTGTTACGAACACTGAAGCTTTCTTT. V and J are TRBV6-1 and TRBJ1-1, with TRBD1 as a possible D gene (5 bases). The germline gives CDR1 MNHNS, CDR2 SASEGT. V lost 8 bases, J lost 1 base, and 17 bases lay in between. The CDR3 has 15 residues.

This CDR3 reads CASSSLPSAYIQETQYF. The DNA of the CDR3 is TGCGCCAGCAGCTCACTTCCTTCAGCGTATATTCAAGAGACCCAGTACTTC. J is TRBJ2-5 and V is TRBV5-1; D gene unclear. Germline V gene data show CDR1 as SGHRS and CDR2 as YFSETQ. The CDR3 sequence is 17 residues long. Trimming stripped 3 bases from V and 2 bases from J, with 20 bases between.

This clonotype was counted many times. The rearrangement uses TRBV5-1 and TRBJ1-1, with D possibly matching TRBD1 (6 bases). V gave up 0 bases and J gave up 5 bases, with 14 bases separating them. Germline-derived CDR1 and CDR2 are SGHRS and YFSETQ. The CDR3 has 15 amino acids. The CDR3 DNA reads as TGCGCCAGCAGCTTGGCCCTGGGGGCGCATACTGAAGCTTTCTTT. It is translated as CASSLALGAHTEAFF.

This clonotype was counted at least ten times. The rearrangement joins TRBV5-1 to TRBJ1-1; 7 positions match TRBD1. Germline V gives CDR1 SGHRS, CDR2 YFSETQ. The J segment lost 6 bases and the V segment lost 3 bases, leaving 8 bases of the junction unmatched. The CDR3 has 14 amino acids. The CDR3, as DNA: TGCGCCAGCAGCTCGCAGGGGGGGTGGCCTGAAGCTTTCTTT. It is translated as CASSSQGGWPEAFF.

J is TRBJ2-1 and V is TRBV10-3, with D perhaps being TRBD1 or TRBD2 (5 bases each). Germline values: CDR1 ENHRY, CDR2 SYGVKD. Trimming took 0 bases from V and 5 from J, leaving 14 bases between them. The length of the CDR3 is 16 residues. As DNA, the CDR3 is TGTGCCATCAGTGAGTCGGGACCCCGGCGGGACAATGAGCAGTTCTTC. This encodes CAISESGPRRDNEQFF.

This clonotype was recorded a few times. The chain employs TRBV20-1 and TRBJ2-3, with 7 bases lining up with TRBD2. The junction had 9 bases not matched to a gene; V was cut back by 6 bases and J by 6 bases. The germline V gene encodes CDR1 DFQATT and CDR2 SNEGSKA (reference sequence). The CDR3 totals 13 residues. DNA of the CDR3: TGCAGTGCGGCGGGAGTCCGCGGCGATACGCAGTATTTT. Translating gives CSAAGVRGDTQYF.

This clonotype has just a few counts. This rearrangement joins TRBV20-1 to TRBJ2-1; 9 bases fit TRBD2. Germline loops: CDR1 DFQATT, CDR2 SNEGSKA (reference sequence). The CDR3 is made up of 14 amino acids. The V and J ends lost 5 bases and 3 bases, in that order; junction bases with no gene match: 5. The CDR3 nucleotides are TGCAGTGCTTCTAGCGGGAAGAACTACAATGAGCAGTTCTTC. This sequence encodes CSASSGKNYNEQFF.

The chain couples TRBV5-6 to TRBJ1-1; 10 bases map to TRBD1. Germline trimming cut 5 bases from V and 5 bases from J; bases unmatched to any gene: 12. This CDR3 spans 16 amino acids. In germline, CDR1 is SGHDT, CDR2 YYEEEE. In DNA form, the CDR3 reads TGTGCCAGCAGACCGACTAGACAGGGGGCAGGGACTGAAGCTTTCTTT. This gives the protein CASRPTRQGAGTEAFF.

The J gene is TRBJ2-7, the V gene TRBV20-1, with D uncertain. Germline CDR1 DFQATT, CDR2 SNEGSKA (reference sequence). V lost 3 bases and J lost 2, with 8 bases in between. The CDR3 has 12 residues. This CDR3 reads CSASQMTYEQYF. CDR3 nucleotides: TGCAGTGCTAGCCAGATGACCTACGAGCAGTACTTC.

The CDR3 protein is CASRGPSTSGANVLTF. CDR3 sequence (DNA): TGTGCCAGCCGAGGACCTTCCACCTCTGGGGCCAACGTCCTGACTTTC. The chain joins TRBV11-1 to TRBJ2-6; D is uncertain. Germline CDR1 reads SGHAT; CDR2 reads FQDESV (reference sequence). V was trimmed by 8 bases and J by 0 bases, leaving 14 bases between them. The CDR3 is 16 residues long.

The V gene is TRBV7-6, the J gene TRBJ1-2; D is possibly TRBD1 (5 bases). Germline V gene lookup returns CDR1 SGHVS and CDR2 FNYEAQ. CDR3 length equals 14 residues. V lost 1 base, J lost 4 bases, and 10 bases lay in between. Here the CDR3 reads CASSLGGTTYGYTF. In DNA form, the CDR3 reads TGTGCCAGCAGCTTAGGAGGGACCACCTATGGCTACACCTTC.

This rearrangement joins TRBV12-3 or TRBV12-4 to TRBJ2-7; D is ambiguous. CDR3 length equals 11 residues. The V gene lost 5 bases and the J gene lost 7 bases, with 9 bases spanning the gap. CDR3 DNA: TGTGCCAGCAGTCTCTCGCAAGAGCAGTACTTC. Its protein product is CASSLSQEQYF.

The chain uses TRBV27 and TRBJ2-2; no reliable D call. From germline, CDR1 is MNHEY and CDR2 SMNVEV (reference sequence). CDR3 length: 12 residues. Trimming took 4 bases from V and 8 from J, leaving 8 bases between them. CDR3 residues: CASSSPPGELFF. In nucleotides, the CDR3 is TGTGCCAGCAGTTCCCCTCCGGGGGAGCTGTTTTTT.